The clone carrying this TCR beta chain was recorded a few times. As handled by the study authors: Estimation of nucleated cell counts relied on the amplification of reference gene primers. Data came from immunoSEQ multiplex PCR; TCRdb stores just in-frame clones and leaves some out. That table is the source of V, J and clone size, and D and trimming were worked out from the DNA. The sample has about 92,000 clones, 87% seen once. The entry originates in a study of blood T cell repertoires in COVID-19. Seattle participants joined during active infection and were tracked over time. Looked up from germline, CDR1 is SGHAT and CDR2 is FQNNGV. With 8 bases clipped from V and 2 bases from J, the junction kept 4 bases outside the gene matches. The CDR3 loop spans 13 amino acids.

This clonotype was sampled from a woman aged 55-70 years with COVID-19, enrolled during active disease. The chain employs TRBV11-2 and TRBJ2-5; the match to TRBD1 covers 8 bases. Sequencing was done on a sample of peripheral blood. This CDR3 is CASVGQGQETQYF. The CDR3, as DNA: TGTGCCAGCGTTGGACAGGGTCAAGAGACCCAGTACTTC.